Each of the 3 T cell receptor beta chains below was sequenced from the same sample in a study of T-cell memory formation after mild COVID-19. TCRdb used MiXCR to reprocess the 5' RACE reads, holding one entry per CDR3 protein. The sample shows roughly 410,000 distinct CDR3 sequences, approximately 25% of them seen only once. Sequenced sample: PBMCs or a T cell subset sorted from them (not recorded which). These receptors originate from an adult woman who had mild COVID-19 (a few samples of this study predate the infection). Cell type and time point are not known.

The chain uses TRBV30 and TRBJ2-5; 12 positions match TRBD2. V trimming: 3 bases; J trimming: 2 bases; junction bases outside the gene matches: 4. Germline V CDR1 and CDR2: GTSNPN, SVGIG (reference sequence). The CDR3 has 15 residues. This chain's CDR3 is CAWSHGLAGQETQYF. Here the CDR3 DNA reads TGTGCCTGGAGCCATGGACTAGCGGGACAAGAGACCCAGTACTTC.

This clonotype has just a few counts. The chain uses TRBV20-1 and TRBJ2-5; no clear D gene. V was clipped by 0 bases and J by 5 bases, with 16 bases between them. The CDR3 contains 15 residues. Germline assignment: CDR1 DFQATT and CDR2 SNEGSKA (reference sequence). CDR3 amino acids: CSARDHSGPPETQYF. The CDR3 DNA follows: TGCAGTGCTAGAGATCACTCGGGTCCCCCGGAGACCCAGTACTTC.

The CDR3 nucleotides read TGTGCCAGCAGCTTGGAAGGCGCCGCTTTCGCCTACGAGCAGTACTTC. Its translation: CASSLEGAAFAYEQYF. The V and J genes are TRBV5-5 and TRBJ2-7; no firm D call. CDR1 is SGHKS, CDR2 YYEKEE, per germline (reference sequence). Trimming left V 0 bases short and J 2 bases short, with 15 bases between. There are 16 residues in the CDR3.